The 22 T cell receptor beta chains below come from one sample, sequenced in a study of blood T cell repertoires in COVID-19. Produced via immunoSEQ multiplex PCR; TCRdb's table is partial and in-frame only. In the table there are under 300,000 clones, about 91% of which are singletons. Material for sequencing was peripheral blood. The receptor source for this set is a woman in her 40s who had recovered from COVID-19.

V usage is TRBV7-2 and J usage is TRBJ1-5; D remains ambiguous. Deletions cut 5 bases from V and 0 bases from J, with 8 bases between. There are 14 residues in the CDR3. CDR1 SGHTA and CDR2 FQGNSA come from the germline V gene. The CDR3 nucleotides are TGTGCCAGCAGCAAGTCCTATAGCAATCAGCCCCAGCATTTT. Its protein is CASSKSYSNQPQHF.

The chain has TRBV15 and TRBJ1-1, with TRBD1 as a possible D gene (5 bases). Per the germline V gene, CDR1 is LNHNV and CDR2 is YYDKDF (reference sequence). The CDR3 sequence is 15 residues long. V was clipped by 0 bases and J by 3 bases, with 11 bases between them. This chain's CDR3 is CATSRDQGSHTEAFF. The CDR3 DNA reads TGTGCCACCAGCAGAGATCAGGGCAGTCACACTGAAGCTTTCTTT.

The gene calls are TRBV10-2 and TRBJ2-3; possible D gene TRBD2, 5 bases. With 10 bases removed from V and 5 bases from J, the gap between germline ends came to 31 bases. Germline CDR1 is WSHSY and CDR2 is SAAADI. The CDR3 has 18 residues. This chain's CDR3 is CATEPLGGSQGRGDTQYF. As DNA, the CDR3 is TGCGCCACCGAGCCCCTTGGTGGGAGCCAAGGTAGAGGAGATACGCAGTATTTT.

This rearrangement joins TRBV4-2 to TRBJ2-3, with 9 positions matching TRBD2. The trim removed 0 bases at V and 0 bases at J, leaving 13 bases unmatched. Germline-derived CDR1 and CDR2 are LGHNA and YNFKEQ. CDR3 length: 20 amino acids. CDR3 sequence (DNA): TGTGCCAGCAGCCAAGAACTCTTGGCGGGGGGGACGATTAGCACAGATACGCAGTATTTT. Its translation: CASSQELLAGGTISTDTQYF.

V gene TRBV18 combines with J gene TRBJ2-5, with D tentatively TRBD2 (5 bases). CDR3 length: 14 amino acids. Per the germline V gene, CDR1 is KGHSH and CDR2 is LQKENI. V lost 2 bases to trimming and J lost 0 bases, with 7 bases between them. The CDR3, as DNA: TGTGCCAGCTCACCAGGACTTCACCAAGAGACCCAGTACTTC. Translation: CASSPGLHQETQYF.

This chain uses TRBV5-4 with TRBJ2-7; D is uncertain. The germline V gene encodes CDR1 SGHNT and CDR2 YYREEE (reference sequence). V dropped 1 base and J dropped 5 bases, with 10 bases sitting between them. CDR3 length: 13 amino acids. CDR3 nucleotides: TGTGCCAGCAGCTTGTTTAGTTTAAACGAGCAGTACTTC. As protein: CASSLFSLNEQYF.

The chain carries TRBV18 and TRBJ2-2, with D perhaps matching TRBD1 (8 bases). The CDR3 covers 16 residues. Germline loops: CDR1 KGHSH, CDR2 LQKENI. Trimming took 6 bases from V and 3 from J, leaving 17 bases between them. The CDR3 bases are TGTGCCAGCTCTCCCCGGACAGGGAGGGACACCGGGGAGCTGTTTTTT. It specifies CASSPRTGRDTGELFF.

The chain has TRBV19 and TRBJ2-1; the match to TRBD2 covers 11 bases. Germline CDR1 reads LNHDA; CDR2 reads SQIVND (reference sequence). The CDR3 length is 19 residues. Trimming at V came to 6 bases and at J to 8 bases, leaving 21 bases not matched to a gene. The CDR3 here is CASSRGTSGRRWGFDEQFF. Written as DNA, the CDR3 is TGTGCCAGTAGCCGAGGGACTAGCGGACGAAGATGGGGTTTCGATGAGCAGTTCTTC. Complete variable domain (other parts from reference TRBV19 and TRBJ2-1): DGGITQSPKYLFRKEGQNVTLSCEQNLNHDAMYWYRQDPGQGLRLIYYSQIVNDFQKGDIAEGYSVSREKKESFPLTVTSAQKNPTAFYLCASSRGTSGRRWGFDEQFFGPGTRLTVL.

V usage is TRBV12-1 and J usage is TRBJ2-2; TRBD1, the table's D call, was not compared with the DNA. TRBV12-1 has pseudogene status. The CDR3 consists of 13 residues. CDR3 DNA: TGTGGGCCGTGGGCAGCTCGCACCGGGGAGCTGTTTTTT. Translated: CGPWAARTGELFF.

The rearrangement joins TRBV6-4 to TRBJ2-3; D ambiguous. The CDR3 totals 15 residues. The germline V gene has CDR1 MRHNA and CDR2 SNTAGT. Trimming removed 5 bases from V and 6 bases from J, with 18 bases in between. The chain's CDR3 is CASSSISSRADTQYF. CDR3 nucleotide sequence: TGTGCCAGCAGTTCAATATCATCCCGAGCGGATACGCAGTATTTT.

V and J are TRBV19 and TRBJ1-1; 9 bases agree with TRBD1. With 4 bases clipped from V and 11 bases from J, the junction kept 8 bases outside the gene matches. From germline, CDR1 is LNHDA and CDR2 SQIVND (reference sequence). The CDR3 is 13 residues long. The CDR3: CASSTRDRVEAFF. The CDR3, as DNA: TGTGCCAGTAGTACCCGGGACAGGGTGGAGGCTTTCTTT.

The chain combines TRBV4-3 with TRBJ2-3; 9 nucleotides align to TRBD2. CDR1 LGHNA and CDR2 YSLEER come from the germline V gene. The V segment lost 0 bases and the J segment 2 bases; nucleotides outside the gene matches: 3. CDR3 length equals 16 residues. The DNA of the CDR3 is TGCGCCAGCAGCCAAGAGGAGCGGGGGGCCACAGATACGCAGTATTTT. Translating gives CASSQEERGATDTQYF.

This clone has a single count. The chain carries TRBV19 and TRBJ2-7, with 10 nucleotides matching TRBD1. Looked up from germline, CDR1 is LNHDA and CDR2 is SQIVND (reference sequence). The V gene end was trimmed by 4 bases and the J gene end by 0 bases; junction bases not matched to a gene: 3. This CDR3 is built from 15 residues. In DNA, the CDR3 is TGTGCCAGTAGTAACGACAGGGGGCCCTCCTACGAGCAGTACTTC. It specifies CASSNDRGPSYEQYF.

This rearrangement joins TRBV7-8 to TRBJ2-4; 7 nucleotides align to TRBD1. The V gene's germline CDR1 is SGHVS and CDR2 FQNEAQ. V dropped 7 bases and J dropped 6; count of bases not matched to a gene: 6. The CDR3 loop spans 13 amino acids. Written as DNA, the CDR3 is TGTGCCAGCATGCCGGGACAGTTAAACATTCAGTACTTC. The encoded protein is CASMPGQLNIQYF.

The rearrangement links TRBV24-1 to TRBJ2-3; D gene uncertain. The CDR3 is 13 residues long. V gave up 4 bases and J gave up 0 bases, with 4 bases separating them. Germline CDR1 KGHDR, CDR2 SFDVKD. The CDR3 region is CATSEHSTDTQYF. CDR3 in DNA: TGTGCCACCAGTGAACACAGCACAGATACGCAGTATTTT.

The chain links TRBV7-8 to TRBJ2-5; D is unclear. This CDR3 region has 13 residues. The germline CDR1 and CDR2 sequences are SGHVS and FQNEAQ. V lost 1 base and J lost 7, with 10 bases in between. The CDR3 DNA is TGTGCCAGCAGCTTAGTTAGGTCGGGGACCCAGTACTTC. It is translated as CASSLVRSGTQYF.

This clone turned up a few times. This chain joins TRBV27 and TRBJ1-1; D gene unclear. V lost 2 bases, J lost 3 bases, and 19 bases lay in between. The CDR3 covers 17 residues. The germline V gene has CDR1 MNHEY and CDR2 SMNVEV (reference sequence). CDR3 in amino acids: CASSLGYSGSSYTEAFF. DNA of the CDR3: TGTGCCAGCAGTTTAGGTTATTCGGGGTCTAGTTACACTGAAGCTTTCTTT.

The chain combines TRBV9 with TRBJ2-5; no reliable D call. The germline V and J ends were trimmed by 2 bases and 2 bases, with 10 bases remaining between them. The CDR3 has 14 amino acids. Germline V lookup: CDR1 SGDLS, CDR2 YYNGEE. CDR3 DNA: TGTGCCAGCAGCGTTTCACCACAACAAGAGACCCAGTACTTC. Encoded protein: CASSVSPQQETQYF. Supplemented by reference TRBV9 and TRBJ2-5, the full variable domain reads DSGVTQTPKHLITATGQRVTLRCSPRSGDLSVYWYQQSLDQGLQFLIQYYNGEERAKGNILERFSAQQFPDLHSELNLSSLELGDSALYFCASSVSPQQETQYFGPGTRLLVL.

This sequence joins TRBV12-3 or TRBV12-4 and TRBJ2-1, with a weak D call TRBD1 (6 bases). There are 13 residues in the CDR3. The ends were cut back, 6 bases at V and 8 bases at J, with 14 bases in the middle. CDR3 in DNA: TGTGCCAGCAGGACGACAGGTGTGGATGAGCAGTTCTTC. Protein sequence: CASRTTGVDEQFF.

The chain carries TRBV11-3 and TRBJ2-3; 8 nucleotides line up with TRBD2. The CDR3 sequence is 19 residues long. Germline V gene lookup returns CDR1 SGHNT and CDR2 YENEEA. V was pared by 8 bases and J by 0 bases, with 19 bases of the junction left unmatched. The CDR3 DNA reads TGTGCCAGCTCCCCGGGGGGGATAGATTCCCGCTATAGCACAGATACGCAGTATTTT. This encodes CASSPGGIDSRYSTDTQYF.

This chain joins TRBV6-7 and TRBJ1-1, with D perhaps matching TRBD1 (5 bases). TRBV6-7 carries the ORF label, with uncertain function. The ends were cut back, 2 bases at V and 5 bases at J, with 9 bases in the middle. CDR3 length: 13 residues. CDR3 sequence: CASSYQGRTEAFF. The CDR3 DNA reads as TGTGCCAGCAGTTACCAGGGTAGGACTGAAGCTTTCTTT.

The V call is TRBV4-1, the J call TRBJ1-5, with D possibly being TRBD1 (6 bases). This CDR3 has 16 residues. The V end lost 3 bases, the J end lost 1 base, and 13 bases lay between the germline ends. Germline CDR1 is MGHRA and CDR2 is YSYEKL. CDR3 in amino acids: CASSQDGTLSNQPQHF. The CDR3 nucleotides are TGCGCCAGCAGCCAGGACGGGACATTGAGCAATCAGCCCCAGCATTTT.